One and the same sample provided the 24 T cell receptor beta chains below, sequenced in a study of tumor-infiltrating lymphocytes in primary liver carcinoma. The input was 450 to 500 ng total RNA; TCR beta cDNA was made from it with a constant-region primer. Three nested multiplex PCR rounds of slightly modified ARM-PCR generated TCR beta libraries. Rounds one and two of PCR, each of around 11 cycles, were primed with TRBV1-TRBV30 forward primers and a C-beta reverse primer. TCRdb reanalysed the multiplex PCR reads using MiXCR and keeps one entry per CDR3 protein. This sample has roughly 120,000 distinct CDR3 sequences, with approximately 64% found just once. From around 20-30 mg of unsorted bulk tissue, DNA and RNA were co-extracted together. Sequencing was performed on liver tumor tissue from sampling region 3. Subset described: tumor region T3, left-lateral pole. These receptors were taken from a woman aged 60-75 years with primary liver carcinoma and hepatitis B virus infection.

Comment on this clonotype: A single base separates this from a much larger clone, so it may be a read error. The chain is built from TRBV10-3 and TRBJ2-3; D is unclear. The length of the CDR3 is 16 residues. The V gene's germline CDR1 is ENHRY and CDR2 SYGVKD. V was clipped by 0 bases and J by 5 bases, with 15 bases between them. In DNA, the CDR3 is TGTGCCATCAGTGAGTCGGTGGGAATCGGCATAGATACGCAGTATTTT. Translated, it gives CAISESVGIGIDTQYF.

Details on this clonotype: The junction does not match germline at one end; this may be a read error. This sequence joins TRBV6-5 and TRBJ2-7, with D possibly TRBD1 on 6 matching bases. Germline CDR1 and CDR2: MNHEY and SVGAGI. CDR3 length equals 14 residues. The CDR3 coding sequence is TGTGCCAGCGGTTATGGACAGTCAAACTACGAGCAGTATTTC. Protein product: CASGYGQSNYEQYF.

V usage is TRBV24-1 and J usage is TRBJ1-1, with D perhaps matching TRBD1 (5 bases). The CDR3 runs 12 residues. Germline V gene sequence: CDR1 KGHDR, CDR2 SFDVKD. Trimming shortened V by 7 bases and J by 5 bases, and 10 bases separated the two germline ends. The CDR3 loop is CATRRGETEAFF. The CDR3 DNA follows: TGTGCCACCAGACGGGGGGAAACTGAAGCTTTCTTT.

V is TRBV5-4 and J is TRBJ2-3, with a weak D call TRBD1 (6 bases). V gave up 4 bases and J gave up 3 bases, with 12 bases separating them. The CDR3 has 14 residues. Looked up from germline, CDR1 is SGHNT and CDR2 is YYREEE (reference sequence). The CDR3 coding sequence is TGTGCCAGCAGCAGACAGGAGGCTACAGATACGCAGTATTTT. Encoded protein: CASSRQEATDTQYF.

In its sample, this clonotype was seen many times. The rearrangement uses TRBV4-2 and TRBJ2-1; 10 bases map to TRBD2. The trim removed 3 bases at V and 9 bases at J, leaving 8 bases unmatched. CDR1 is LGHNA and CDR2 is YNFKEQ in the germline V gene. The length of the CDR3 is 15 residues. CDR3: CASSQELAGKGEQFF. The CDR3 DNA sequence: TGTGCCAGCAGCCAGGAACTAGCGGGAAAGGGTGAGCAGTTCTTC.

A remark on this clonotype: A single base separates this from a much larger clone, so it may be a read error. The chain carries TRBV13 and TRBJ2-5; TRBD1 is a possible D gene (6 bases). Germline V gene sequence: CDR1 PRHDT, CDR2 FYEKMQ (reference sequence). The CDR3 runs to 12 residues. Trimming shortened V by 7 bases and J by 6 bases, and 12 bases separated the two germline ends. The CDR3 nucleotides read TGTGCCAGCAACTACAGGGTAAAGACCCAGTACTTC. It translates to CASNYRVKTQYF.

In DNA, the CDR3 is TGTGCCAGTAGAAAACTAGCGGGAGGGCCAAGACTAGAAGACCAGTACTTC. Translated, it gives CASRKLAGGPRLEDQYF. The genes are TRBV12-3 or TRBV12-4 and TRBJ2-5; 13 bases are shared with TRBD2. The trim removed 9 bases at V and 10 bases at J, leaving 20 bases unmatched. The CDR3 has 17 amino acids.

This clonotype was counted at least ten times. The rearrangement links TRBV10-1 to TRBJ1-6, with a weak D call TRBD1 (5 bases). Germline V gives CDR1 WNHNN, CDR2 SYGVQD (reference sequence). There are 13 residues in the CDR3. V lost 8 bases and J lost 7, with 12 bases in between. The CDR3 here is CASSGTKNSPLHF. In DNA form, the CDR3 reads TGCGCCAGCTCCGGGACGAAAAATTCACCCCTCCACTTT.

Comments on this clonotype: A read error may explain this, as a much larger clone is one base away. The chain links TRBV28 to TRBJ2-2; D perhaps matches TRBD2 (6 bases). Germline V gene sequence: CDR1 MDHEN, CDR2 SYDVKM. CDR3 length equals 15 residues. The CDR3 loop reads CANSLGGEDTGELFF. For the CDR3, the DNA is TGTGCCAACAGTTTAGGAGGGGAGGACACCGGGGAGCTGTTTTTT.

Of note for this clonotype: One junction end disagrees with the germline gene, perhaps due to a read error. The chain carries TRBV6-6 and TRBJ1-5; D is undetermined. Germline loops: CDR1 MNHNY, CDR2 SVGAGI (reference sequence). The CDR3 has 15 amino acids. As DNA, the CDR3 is TGTGCCAGCAGTTACTCTACAGAGATCAAACAGCCCCAACATTTT. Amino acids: CASSYSTEIKQPQHF.

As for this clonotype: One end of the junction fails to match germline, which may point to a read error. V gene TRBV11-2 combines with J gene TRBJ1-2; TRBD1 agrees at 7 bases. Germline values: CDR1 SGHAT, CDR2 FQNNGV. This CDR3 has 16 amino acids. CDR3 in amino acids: CASSQTEPGGNYGYAF. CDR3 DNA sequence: TGTGCCAGCAGCCAAACCGAGCCAGGGGGGAACTATGGCTACGCCTTC.

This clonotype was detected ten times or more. The chain's CDR3 is CASSRTGGVTEAFF. The CDR3 nucleotides are TGTGCCAGCAGCCGGACAGGGGGCGTGACTGAAGCTTTCTTT. The chain joins TRBV4-2 to TRBJ1-1; 11 bases map to TRBD1. Germline V lookup: CDR1 LGHNA, CDR2 YNFKEQ. This CDR3 region has 14 residues. V lost 4 bases and J lost 5; bases outside the gene matches: 3.

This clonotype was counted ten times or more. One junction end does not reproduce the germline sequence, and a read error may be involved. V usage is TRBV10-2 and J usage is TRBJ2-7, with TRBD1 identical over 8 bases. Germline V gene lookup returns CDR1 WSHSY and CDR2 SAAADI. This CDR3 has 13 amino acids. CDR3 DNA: TGCGCCAGCAGTGAGGTGACAGGGGTCGGGCCAAACTTC. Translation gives CASSEVTGVGPNF.

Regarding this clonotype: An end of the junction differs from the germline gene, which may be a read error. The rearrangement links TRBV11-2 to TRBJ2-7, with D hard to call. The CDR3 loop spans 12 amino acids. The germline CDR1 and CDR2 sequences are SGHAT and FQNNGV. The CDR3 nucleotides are TGTGCAAGCAGCTTAGTCCGTTACGAGGAGTACTTC. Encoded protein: CASSLVRYEEYF.

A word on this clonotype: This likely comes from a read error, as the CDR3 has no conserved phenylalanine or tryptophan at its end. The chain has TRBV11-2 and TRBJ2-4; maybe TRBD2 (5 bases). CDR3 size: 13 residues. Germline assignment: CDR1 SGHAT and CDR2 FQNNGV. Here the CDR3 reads CAGSLESKNIQYL. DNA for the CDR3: TGTGCAGGTTCACTAGAGTCCAAAAACATTCAGTACTTA.

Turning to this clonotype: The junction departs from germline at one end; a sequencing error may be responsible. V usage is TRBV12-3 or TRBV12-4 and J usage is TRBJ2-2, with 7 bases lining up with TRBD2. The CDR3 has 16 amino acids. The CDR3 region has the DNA TGTGCCAGCAGCCAAGGGAGGGGATCGAACATCGGGGAGCTGTTTTTT. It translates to CASSQGRGSNIGELFF.

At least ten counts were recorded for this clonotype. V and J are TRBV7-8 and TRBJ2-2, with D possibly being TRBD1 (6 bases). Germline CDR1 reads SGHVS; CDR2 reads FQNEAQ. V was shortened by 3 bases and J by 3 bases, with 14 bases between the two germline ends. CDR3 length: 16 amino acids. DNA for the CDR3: TGTGCCAGCAGCTTGAGGGACAACAGGGACACCGGGGAGCTGTTTTTT. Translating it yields CASSLRDNRDTGELFF.

The CDR3 region is CASSTGPGRQGDKETQYF. The CDR3 coding sequence is TGTGCCAGCAGCACCGGTCCGGGCCGTCAGGGGGATAAAGAGACCCAGTACTTC. The V and J genes are TRBV13 and TRBJ2-5; 7 bases agree with TRBD1. Germline V gene data show CDR1 as PRHDT and CDR2 as FYEKMQ (reference sequence). The CDR3 contains 18 residues. V was clipped by 5 bases and J by 3 bases; unmatched bases: 18.

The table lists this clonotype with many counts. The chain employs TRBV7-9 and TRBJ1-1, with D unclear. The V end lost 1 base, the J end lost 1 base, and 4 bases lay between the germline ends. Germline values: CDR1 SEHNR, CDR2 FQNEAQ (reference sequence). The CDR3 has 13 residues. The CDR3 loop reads CASSLDPNTEAFF. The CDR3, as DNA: TGTGCCAGCAGCTTAGATCCGAACACTGAAGCTTTCTTT. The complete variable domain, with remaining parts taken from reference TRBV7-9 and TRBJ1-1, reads DTGVSQNPRHKITKRGQNVTFRCDPISEHNRLYWYRQTLGQGPEFLTYFQNEAQLEKSRLLSDRFSAERPKGSFSTLEIQRTEQGDSAMYLCASSLDPNTEAFFGQGTRLTVV.

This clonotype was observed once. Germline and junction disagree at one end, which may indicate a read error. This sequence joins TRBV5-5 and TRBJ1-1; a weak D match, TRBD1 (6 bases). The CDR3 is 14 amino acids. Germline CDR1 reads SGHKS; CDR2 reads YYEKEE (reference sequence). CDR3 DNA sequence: TGTACCAGCAGCTTTCCGACAGGGAACACTGAAGCTTTCTTT. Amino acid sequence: CTSSFPTGNTEAFF.

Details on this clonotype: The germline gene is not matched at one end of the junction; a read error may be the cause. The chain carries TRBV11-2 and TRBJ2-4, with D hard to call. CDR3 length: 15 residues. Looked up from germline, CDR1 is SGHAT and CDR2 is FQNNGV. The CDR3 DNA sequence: TGTGTCAGCAGCCTAGAAGGATTAGCCAAAAACATTCAGTACTTC. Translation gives CVSSLEGLAKNIQYF.

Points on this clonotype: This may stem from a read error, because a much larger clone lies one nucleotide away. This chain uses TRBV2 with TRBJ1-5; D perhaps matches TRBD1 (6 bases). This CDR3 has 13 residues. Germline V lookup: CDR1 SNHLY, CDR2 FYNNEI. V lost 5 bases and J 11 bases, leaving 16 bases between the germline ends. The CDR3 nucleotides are TGTGCCAGCAGTCCACAGGGAGACCAGACCCAGCATTTT. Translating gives CASSPQGDQTQHF.

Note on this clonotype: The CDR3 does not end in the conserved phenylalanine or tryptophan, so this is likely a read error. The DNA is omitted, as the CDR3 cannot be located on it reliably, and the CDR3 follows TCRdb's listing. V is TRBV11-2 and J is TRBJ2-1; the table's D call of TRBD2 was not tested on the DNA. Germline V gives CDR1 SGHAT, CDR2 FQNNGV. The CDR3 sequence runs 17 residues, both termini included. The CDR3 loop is CASSLGLVAGGPNEQLL.

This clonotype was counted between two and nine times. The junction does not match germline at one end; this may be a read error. The CDR3 spells CVSSYSMVQHEQFF. CDR3 nucleotide sequence: TGTGTCAGCAGTTACTCGATGGTCCAGCATGAGCAGTTCTTC. The J gene is TRBJ2-1, the V gene TRBV6-2 or TRBV6-3; D ambiguous. Germline V gene sequence: CDR1 MNHEY, CDR2 SVGEGT. The length of the CDR3 is 14 residues.